Listed here are 13 T cell receptor beta chains from one sample, sequenced in a study of T cell changes during pregnancy in multiple sclerosis. The assay was immunoSEQ multiplex PCR, and TCRdb's table has in-frame clones only and misses some. The sample comprises 100,000 or so clones, under 95% of which are singletons, and more than 0.75% rests with the top ten. The specimen was peripheral blood, collected after pregnancy. The receptors were gathered from a female donor with multiple sclerosis, enrolled in a pregnancy study.

The chain links TRBV6-5 to TRBJ1-1; TRBD1 matches at 8 bases. The CDR3 is 15 amino acids. Germline loops: CDR1 MNHEY, CDR2 SVGAGI. The V segment lost 0 bases and the J segment 6 bases; nucleotides outside the gene matches: 6. The CDR3 DNA reads as TGTGCCAGCAGTTACTCCCCAGGGGGCGGGGCTGAAGCTTTCTTT. This encodes CASSYSPGGGAEAFF.

The rearrangement uses TRBV9 and TRBJ2-5, with 9 positions matching TRBD2. The germline CDR1 and CDR2 sequences are SGDLS and YYNGEE. CDR3 length: 15 residues. V was clipped by 0 bases and J by 4 bases; unmatched bases: 4. The CDR3 DNA sequence: TGTGCCAGCAGCGTAGCGGGGCGGGAGGGAGAGACCCAGTACTTC. Protein sequence: CASSVAGREGETQYF.

This CDR3 reads CASSPPRLAGGSGETQYF. DNA for the CDR3: TGTGCCAGCTCACCTCCTCGACTAGCGGGAGGGTCAGGGGAGACCCAGTACTTC. The chain uses TRBV18 and TRBJ2-5, with 14 bases fitting TRBD2. J lost 5 bases, V lost 3 bases, and 11 bases had no gene match. CDR3 length equals 18 residues. In germline, CDR1 is KGHSH, CDR2 LQKENI. The entire variable domain, with the rest obtained from reference TRBV18 and TRBJ2-5, is as follows: NAGVMQNPRHLVRRRGQEARLRCSPMKGHSHVYWYRQLPEEGLKFMVYLQKENIIDESGMPKERFSAEFPKEGPSILRIQQVVRGDSAAYFCASSPPRLAGGSGETQYFGPGTRLLVL.

The chain couples TRBV19 to TRBJ1-4; 7 nucleotides line up with TRBD1. CDR3 length: 16 amino acids. V shed 6 bases and J 4 bases; nucleotides not matched to a gene: 11. Germline CDR1 is LNHDA and CDR2 is SQIVND (reference sequence). Here the CDR3 reads CASRLKPGTVNEKLFF. The CDR3 bases are TGTGCCAGTAGACTAAAACCGGGGACAGTTAATGAAAAACTGTTTTTT.

The genes are TRBV29-1 and TRBJ1-1; no definite D call. CDR1 and CDR2 from the germline V gene are SQVTM and ANQGSEA. The V gene lost 0 bases and the J gene lost 1 base, with 6 bases spanning the gap. This CDR3 region has 13 residues. The chain's CDR3 is CSVEDWRNTEAFF. In DNA, the CDR3 is TGCAGCGTTGAAGATTGGAGGAACACTGAAGCTTTCTTT.

This sequence joins TRBV27 and TRBJ2-7, with TRBD2 matching 10 bases. CDR1 is MNHEY, CDR2 SMNVEV, per germline (reference sequence). The trim removed 5 bases at V and 3 bases at J, leaving 10 bases unmatched. The CDR3 runs to 16 residues. Written as DNA, the CDR3 is TGTGCCAGCAGTAGATCGGGACTAGCGCTAAACTACGAGCAGTACTTC. Protein sequence: CASSRSGLALNYEQYF.

The chain uses TRBV25-1 and TRBJ2-3; TRBD1 agrees at 8 bases. Germline values: CDR1 MGHDK, CDR2 SYGVNS. V dropped 3 bases and J dropped 1; count of bases not matched to a gene: 3. The CDR3 contains 15 residues. CDR3 region: CASSDPGQGTDTQYF. The CDR3 DNA sequence: TGTGCCAGCAGTGATCCGGGACAGGGCACAGATACGCAGTATTTT.

In this sample, this clone turned up a few times. This rearrangement joins TRBV30 to TRBJ2-7; D gene unclear. The CDR3 runs 13 residues. Germline V gives CDR1 GTSNPN, CDR2 SVGIG (reference sequence). V lost 1 base to trimming and J lost 7 bases, with 14 bases between them. The CDR3 nucleotides are TGTGCCTGGAGTGCGACACTGGTTGGGGAGCAGTACTTC. This gives the protein CAWSATLVGEQYF.

V gene TRBV20-1 combines with J gene TRBJ2-1, with D perhaps TRBD1 (5 bases). Germline CDR1 is DFQATT and CDR2 is SNEGSKA (reference sequence). Deletions cut 8 bases from V and 8 bases from J, with 13 bases between. The CDR3 totals 11 residues. CDR3 sequence (DNA): TGCAGTTCCCGAAGGGGTTATGAGCAGTTCTTC. Its protein is CSSRRGYEQFF.

This chain connects TRBV15 to TRBJ2-3; 7 bases are a match to TRBD2. CDR3 length: 17 residues. Unmatched junction bases numbered 15, after V lost 3 bases and J lost 6 bases. The V gene's germline CDR1 is LNHNV and CDR2 YYDKDF (reference sequence). This CDR3 is CATSSLLAPTLRDTQYF. The CDR3 region has the DNA TGTGCCACCAGCAGCCTACTAGCGCCAACACTGCGGGATACGCAGTATTTT.

The chain is built from TRBV10-1 and TRBJ1-6, with a tentative D call TRBD1 (5 bases). The CDR3 is 16 residues long. Trimming shortened V by 0 bases and J by 11 bases, and 17 bases separated the two germline ends. Germline values: CDR1 WNHNN, CDR2 SYGVQD (reference sequence). The CDR3 reads CASSESRGSDWPPLHF. CDR3 nucleotides: TGCGCCAGCAGTGAGTCAAGGGGCAGCGACTGGCCACCCCTCCACTTT.

The chain has TRBV30 and TRBJ1-5; no definite D call. This CDR3 spans 16 amino acids. The germline gives CDR1 GTSNPN, CDR2 SVGIG (reference sequence). V dropped 2 bases and J dropped 0 bases, with 14 bases sitting between them. The CDR3 spells CAWSTGGPYSNQPQHF. In DNA form, the CDR3 reads TGTGCCTGGAGTACCGGAGGACCTTATAGCAATCAGCCCCAGCATTTT.

This clone has a single count. V usage is TRBV10-3 and J usage is TRBJ2-7; D unresolved. In germline, CDR1 is ENHRY, CDR2 SYGVKD. The CDR3 totals 12 residues. Trimming took 4 bases from V and 2 from J, leaving 6 bases between them. The CDR3 sequence is CAISAETYEQYF. The CDR3, as DNA: TGTGCCATCAGTGCGGAGACCTACGAGCAGTACTTC.